A selection of T cell receptor beta chains follows, all from one sample in a study of T cells in localized non-small cell lung cancer. Assay: immunoSEQ multiplex PCR; the TCRdb copy retains only in-frame clones and omits some. The data hold around 41,000 clones, with roughly 86% observed a single time. Sequenced material: peripheral blood, taken before any cancer treatment. The receptors originated from a woman between 18 and 49 years old with stage III lung adenocarcinoma. Both conserved end residues are part of each CDR3. The order of the fields is J gene, clone size, D gene, V gene, CDR3 DNA, CDR3 protein. A D gene is named only where the DNA matches it firmly. Part of the rows lack a size; the others show once, few, many or a class for expanded clones.

TRBJ1-2,NA,NA,TRBV5-1,TGCGCCAGCAGCTTGGGAGGCAGGGGCAACTATGGCTACACCTTC,CASSLGGRGNYGYTF
TRBJ2-2,NA,NA,TRBV7-3,TGTGCCAGCAGCTTAGCGGGGAACACCGGGGAGCTGTTTTTT,CASSLAGNTGELFF
TRBJ1-2,NA,NA,TRBV19,TGTGCCAGTAGTATAGAACAGGTTGGCTATGGCTACACCTTC,CASSIEQVGYGYTF
TRBJ2-7,NA,NA,TRBV5-1,TGCGCCAGCAGCCCCGAAAATTGGTCCTACGAGCAGTACTTC,CASSPENWSYEQYF
TRBJ2-3,NA,NA,TRBV2,TGTGCCAGCAGATCACCGGACCGAACAGATACGCAGTATTTT,CASRSPDRTDTQYF
TRBJ2-7,NA,TRBD1,TRBV5-5,TGTGCCAGCAGCTTGGCAGGGGGCACAATGTACGAGCAGTACTTC,CASSLAGGTMYEQYF
TRBJ1-3,NA,NA,TRBV29-1,TGCAGCGTCCAAGGGTTCTCTGGAAACACCATATATTTT,CSVQGFSGNTIYF
TRBJ2-1,few,TRBD2,TRBV7-9,TGTGCCAGCAGCTTGCGTCTAGCGGGGACATACAATGAGCAGTTCTTC,CASSLRLAGTYNEQFF
TRBJ2-7,NA,NA,TRBV5-1,TGCGCCAGCAGCTTGGTTCAGGCGGACTACGAGCAGTACTTC,CASSLVQADYEQYF
TRBJ2-5,NA,NA,TRBV12-5,TGTGCTAGTGGCCCAGGGACCCAAGAGACCCAGTACTTC,CASGPGTQETQYF
TRBJ1-1,NA,NA,TRBV19,TGTGCCAGTAGTATAGATGCGGGCCACACTGAAGCTTTCTTT,CASSIDAGHTEAFF
TRBJ1-4,NA,TRBD1,TRBV19,TGTGCCAGCGCGCTTTTTACGGGACAGGGCGATGAAAAACTGTTTTTT,CASALFTGQGDEKLFF
TRBJ2-1,NA,NA,TRBV7-2,TGTGCCAGCAGCCATCCAGGATTAGGTGAGCAGTTCTTC,CASSHPGLGEQFF
TRBJ2-1,NA,NA,TRBV6-1,TGTGCCAGCAGCGCGACACTAGTGGGTAATGAGCAGTTCTTC,CASSATLVGNEQFF
TRBJ2-2,NA,NA,TRBV6-6,TGTGCCAGCAGTTACTTCGTCGGGTCCGGGGAGCTGTTTTTT,CASSYFVGSGELFF
TRBJ2-2,NA,NA,TRBV10-3,TGTGCCATCGTAGACGGCACCGGGGAGCTGTTTTTT,CAIVDGTGELFF
TRBJ1-1,NA,NA,TRBV5-6,TGTGCCAGCACCTTCGGAGGTGAAGCTTTCTTT,CASTFGGEAFF
TRBJ1-1,NA,TRBD1,TRBV5-8,TGTGCCAGCAGACTCCGACAGGGTAGCACTGAAGCTTTCTTT,CASRLRQGSTEAFF
TRBJ1-2,few,TRBD1,TRBV7-9,TGTGCCAGCAGCACCTCACAGGGGAGAGACTATGGCTACACCTTC,CASSTSQGRDYGYTF
TRBJ1-5,few,NA,TRBV30,TGTGCCTGGACCCTTGGCGCGGGCCAGCCCCAGCATTTT,CAWTLGAGQPQHF
TRBJ2-5,NA,NA,TRBV7-2,TGTGCCAGCAGCTTGGTGTACCAAGAGACCCAGTACTTC,CASSLVYQETQYF
TRBJ2-3,NA,NA,TRBV6-5,TGTGCCAGCAGTTATGGGCGGGGCGCAGATACGCAGTATTTT,CASSYGRGADTQYF
TRBJ1-2,NA,TRBD1,TRBV19,TGTGCCAGTAGTACGGGGACAGGACCCTATGGCTACACCTTC,CASSTGTGPYGYTF
TRBJ1-3,NA,NA,TRBV12-5,TGTGCTAGTGGTTTTCTGCAGGCTGGAAACACCATATATTTT,CASGFLQAGNTIYF
TRBJ1-3,NA,NA,TRBV5-4,TGTGCCAGCAGCTTGGCCGGGGGGATCGGCTCTGGAAACACCATATATTTT,CASSLAGGIGSGNTIYF
TRBJ2-3,once,NA,TRBV20-1,TGCAGTGCTGAGGCCGATACGCAGTATTTT,CSAEADTQYF
TRBJ2-7,once,NA,TRBV11-2,TGTGCCAGCAGCTTCAGGCCAGGAACATCCTACGAGCAGTACTTC,CASSFRPGTSYEQYF
TRBJ2-5,NA,NA,TRBV5-1,TGCGCCAGCAATCTAGGTTCTCAAGAGACCCAGTACTTC,CASNLGSQETQYF
TRBJ1-5,NA,NA,TRBV2,TGTGCCAGCAGTGCGGGCAGGGGTAGTCAGCCCCAGCATTTT,CASSAGRGSQPQHF
TRBJ2-2,few,TRBD1,TRBV6-5,TGTGCCAGCACCCGCGGACAGGGGGACACCGGGGAGCTGTTTTTT,CASTRGQGDTGELFF
TRBJ2-1,NA,TRBD1,TRBV6-4,TGTGCCAGCAGTTTGACAGGGGCCTCCTACAATGAGCAGTTCTTC,CASSLTGASYNEQFF
TRBJ2-2,NA,NA,TRBV7-6,TGTGCCAGCAGCTTAGATGACAGACCGTACACCGGGGAGCTGTTTTTT,CASSLDDRPYTGELFF
TRBJ1-2,NA,TRBD1,TRBV5-1,TGCGCCAGCAGGCCCGACAGGGAGGAAGGCTACACCTTC,CASRPDREEGYTF
TRBJ2-7,NA,NA,TRBV6-6,TGTGCCAGCAGTTACTCGGGGGCTTACGAGCAGTACTTC,CASSYSGAYEQYF
TRBJ2-7,NA,NA,TRBV11-2,TGTGCCAGCAGCTTAGTTTCCGGGTACGAGCAGTACTTC,CASSLVSGYEQYF
TRBJ2-3,NA,TRBD1,TRBV9,TGTGCCAGCAGCGGACTAGGACAGGGGACAGATACGCAGTATTTT,CASSGLGQGTDTQYF
TRBJ2-5,NA,TRBD1,TRBV5-6,TGTGCCAGCAGCCCAGACCTCGACAGGGTAGAGACCCAGTACTTC,CASSPDLDRVETQYF
TRBJ1-5,NA,NA,TRBV4-1,TGCGCCAGCAGCCAAGGGGTTGGTCAGCCCCAGCATTTT,CASSQGVGQPQHF
TRBJ2-1,NA,NA,TRBV6-1,TGTGCCAGCAGTGAAACCCACAGGGTAGCCGGTGAGCAGTTCTTC,CASSETHRVAGEQFF
TRBJ2-1,NA,TRBD2,TRBV7-8,TGTGCCAGCAGCGGACTAGCGGGGGGCCGAGGCGCCATTTTCTCCTACAATGAGCAGTTCTTC,CASSGLAGGRGAIFSYNEQFF
TRBJ1-3,few,NA,TRBV18,TGTGCCAGCTCACCAACCGGACAGAAGAACTCTGGAAACACCATATATTTT,CASSPTGQKNSGNTIYF
TRBJ2-7,NA,NA,TRBV5-1,TGCGCCAGCAGCCCAACGGGCCTTACCTACGAGCAGTACTTC,CASSPTGLTYEQYF
TRBJ1-2,NA,NA,TRBV19,TGTGCCAGTAGTCCGACAGCCCTTTATGGCTACACCTTC,CASSPTALYGYTF
TRBJ2-6,NA,NA,TRBV7-3,TGTGCCAGCAGCGCCCAGGGTGGGTTTTCTGGGGCCAACGTCCTGACTTTC,CASSAQGGFSGANVLTF
TRBJ1-2,NA,NA,TRBV2,TGTGCCAGCAGTGAAGCGGGGAAGGGGACAAACTATGGCTACACCTTC,CASSEAGKGTNYGYTF
TRBJ2-1,NA,TRBD2,TRBV9,TGTGCCAGCAGCGAGTTAGCGGGGGGCTACAATGAGCAGTTCTTC,CASSELAGGYNEQFF
TRBJ2-3,NA,NA,TRBV19,TGTGCCAGTAGTGGCTTTAACAGTGGCCTGGGGGATACGCAGTATTTT,CASSGFNSGLGDTQYF
TRBJ2-6,NA,NA,TRBV29-1,TGCAGCGTTGGGAGGGTTTCCTCTGGGGCCAACGTCCTGACTTTC,CSVGRVSSGANVLTF
TRBJ1-2,NA,NA,TRBV7-6,TGTGCCAGCAGCGCGTTACAGGGAGAGTATGGCTACACCTTC,CASSALQGEYGYTF
TRBJ1-2,NA,TRBD1,TRBV19,TGTGCCAGTAGTTCGACAGGGTCGGGCGGCTACACCTTC,CASSSTGSGGYTF
TRBJ1-2,NA,NA,TRBV18,TGTGCCAGCTCCCGATCGGGACCGTCACGTTATCGAGGAAACTATGGCTACACCTTC,CASSRSGPSRYRGNYGYTF
TRBJ1-5,NA,TRBD1,TRBV7-9,TGTGCCAGCAGCTTGGACGCAGGGGGGTCTGGGCAGCCCCAGCATTTT,CASSLDAGGSGQPQHF
TRBJ2-2,once,NA,TRBV5-6,TGTGCCAGCAGCTTGGGGCCCTACACCGGGGAGCTGTTTTTT,CASSLGPYTGELFF
TRBJ1-2,NA,TRBD1,TRBV5-1,TGCGCCAGCAGCTTGGGAGGGGACAGGGACCCCTATGGCTACACCTTC,CASSLGGDRDPYGYTF
TRBJ1-5,NA,NA,TRBV5-1,TGCGCCAGCAGCCTCGAGAGGGGCAAGGATCAGCCCCAGCATTTT,CASSLERGKDQPQHF
TRBJ2-7,NA,TRBD2,TRBV19,TGTGCCAGTAGTATTCTCCTAGCGGGGACCTACGAGCAGTACTTC,CASSILLAGTYEQYF
TRBJ1-1,NA,NA,TRBV14,TGTGCCAGCAGCCAAGAACCCGGGGGCAGTGGTTTCTTT,CASSQEPGGSGFF
TRBJ2-1,NA,TRBD2,TRBV5-8,TGTGCCAGCAGCTTCCGGACTAGCGGGGGACCCAATGAGCAGTTCTTC,CASSFRTSGGPNEQFF
TRBJ2-5,NA,NA,TRBV10-3,TGTGCCATCAGTGAAACCCGACAGTCCATTCAAGAGACCCAGTACTTC,CAISETRQSIQETQYF